This TCR beta chain is from a study of blood T cell repertoires in COVID-19. Study as a whole: Whether acute or convalescent, the COVID-19 samples came from the United States, Italy and Spain. PBMCs, B-cell-depleted T cells, or T cells were the source of the cDNA or gDNA that made up the material.

Authors' methods: How many nucleated cells were present was estimated from reference gene primer amplification. Repertoires were generated with immunoSEQ multiplex PCR, while TCRdb's copy carries only in-frame clones and drops some. V, J and clone size were drawn from that table, and D and trimming were deduced from the DNA. Of about 110,000 clones in the sample, around three quarters were seen once. This CDR3 has 14 amino acids. Trimming shortened V by 4 bases and J by 0 bases, and 11 bases separated the two germline ends. The germline V gene has CDR1 SQVTM and CDR2 ANQGSEA. This clone was detected once.

This clonotype originated in a human donor in a cohort sampled during active or convalescent COVID-19. Input material: peripheral blood. V usage is TRBV29-1 and J usage is TRBJ2-3, with TRBD1 as a possible D gene (6 bases). The CDR3 DNA reads as TGCAGCGTTGTGGACAGAACTAGCACAGATACGCAGTATTTT. Protein: CSVVDRTSTDTQYF.